The next 25 T cell receptor beta chains were all read from a single sample in a study of T-cell memory formation after mild COVID-19. MiXCR, run by TCRdb on the 5' RACE reads, gives a single entry per CDR3 protein. The sample lists 450,000 or so distinct CDR3 sequences; 25% were seen once. What was sequenced was PBMCs or a T cell subset sorted from them (not recorded which). These receptor sequences come from an adult woman who had mild COVID-19 (a few samples of this study predate the infection). Cell type and time point are not known.

The chain links TRBV6-5 to TRBJ2-5; 7 nucleotides align to TRBD1. Germline CDR1 MNHEY, CDR2 SVGAGI. This CDR3 is built from 13 residues. With V trimmed by 2 bases and J by 4 bases, 1 base remained unmatched. This CDR3 is CASSYPGGETQYF. CDR3 sequence (DNA): TGTGCCAGCAGTTACCCAGGGGGAGAGACCCAGTACTTC.

This clonotype has more than one count but fewer than ten. The chain joins TRBV5-1 to TRBJ2-1; 8 bases are shared with TRBD1. Germline CDR1 and CDR2: SGHRS and YFSETQ. V lost 5 bases and J lost 6; bases outside the gene matches: 4. This CDR3 spans 13 amino acids. CDR3 sequence: CASSIQGANEQFF. DNA of the CDR3: TGCGCCAGCAGTATCCAGGGGGCCAATGAGCAGTTCTTC.

CDR3: CASSDRTGREKLFF. CDR3 in DNA: TGTGCCAGCAGTGACCGGACAGGGCGGGAAAAACTGTTTTTT. This rearrangement joins TRBV2 to TRBJ1-4; 8 positions match TRBD1. The ends lost 3 bases at V and 8 bases at J; junction bases unmatched: 5. The CDR3 extends over 14 amino acids. Germline V gene lookup returns CDR1 SNHLY and CDR2 FYNNEI.

The rearrangement links TRBV27 to TRBJ2-7; 9 bases fit TRBD1. V gave up 6 bases and J gave up 3 bases; unmatched junction bases: 6. Per the germline V gene, CDR1 is MNHEY and CDR2 is SMNVEV (reference sequence). CDR3 size: 14 residues. The CDR3 here is CASRVETGGYEQYF. Here the CDR3 DNA reads TGTGCCAGCAGAGTCGAGACAGGGGGCTACGAGCAGTACTTC.

The rearrangement links TRBV5-1 to TRBJ1-5; D call uncertain. Per the germline V gene, CDR1 is SGHRS and CDR2 is YFSETQ. The CDR3 covers 16 residues. The germline V and J ends were trimmed by 1 base and 0 bases, with 11 bases remaining between them. CDR3 nucleotides: TGCGCCAGCAGCTTGAGGCCCCGGAATAGCAATCAGCCCCAGCATTTT. Translating it yields CASSLRPRNSNQPQHF.

Many counts were recorded for this clonotype. The CDR3 sequence: CASSTGEQETQYF. CDR3 in DNA: TGCGCCAGCAGCACCGGAGAACAAGAGACCCAGTACTTC. The V gene is TRBV5-1, the J gene TRBJ2-5; D is ambiguous. Germline CDR1 SGHRS, CDR2 YFSETQ. CDR3 length: 13 amino acids. V was pared by 4 bases and J by 2 bases, with 9 bases between. The full variable domain, completed using reference TRBV5-1 and TRBJ2-5, is KAGVTQTPRYLIKTRGQQVTLSCSPISGHRSVSWYQQTPGQGLQFLFEYFSETQRNKGNFPGRFSGRQFSNSRSEMNVSTLELGDSALYLCASSTGEQETQYFGPGTRLLVL.

This clonotype was counted a few times. V is TRBV13 and J is TRBJ2-7; tentatively, D is TRBD1 (6 bases). V shed 2 bases and J shed 6 bases, with 8 bases lying between them. The V gene's germline CDR1 is PRHDT and CDR2 FYEKMQ (reference sequence). The CDR3 contains 12 residues. CDR3 protein: CASSLQGGEQYF. CDR3 DNA sequence: TGTGCCAGCAGCTTACAAGGGGGCGAGCAGTACTTC.

The chain is built from TRBV7-2 and TRBJ2-1; 7 bases are a match to TRBD1. J lost 10 bases, V lost 4 bases, and 10 bases had no gene match. The CDR3 has 14 amino acids. Per germline, CDR1 SGHTA and CDR2 FQGNSA. The CDR3 nucleotides read TGTGCCAGCAGCTCCCAGTACAGGGGAACCGAGCAGTTCTTC. Its translation is CASSSQYRGTEQFF. Drawing the rest from reference TRBV7-2 and TRBJ2-1, the complete variable domain is GAGVSQSPSNKVTEKGKDVELRCDPISGHTALYWYRQSLGQGLEFLIYFQGNSAPDKSGLPSDRFSAERTGGSVSTLTIQRTQQEDSAVYLCASSSQYRGTEQFFGPGTRLTVL.

The J gene is TRBJ2-1, the V gene TRBV20-1; 14 bases line up with TRBD2. J gave up 8 bases and V 5 bases, and 8 bases lay outside the gene matches. Germline assignment: CDR1 DFQATT and CDR2 SNEGSKA (reference sequence). This CDR3 spans 15 amino acids. Here the CDR3 DNA reads TGCAGTGCTTCCCAAGGGACTAGCGGGAGCTATGAGCAGTTCTTC. Its translation: CSASQGTSGSYEQFF.

The chain links TRBV4-2 to TRBJ2-1; 7 nucleotides match TRBD1. The CDR3 is made up of 16 amino acids. Germline V gene lookup returns CDR1 LGHNA and CDR2 YNFKEQ. V lost 4 bases to trimming and J lost 7 bases; unmatched junction nucleotides: 13. The CDR3 DNA reads as TGTGCCAGCAGCCCCGGCGACAGGGTGCGTGGGAATGAGCAGTTCTTC. This codes for CASSPGDRVRGNEQFF.

J is TRBJ1-6 and V is TRBV7-9; D not certain. The CDR3 is made up of 16 amino acids. Trimming took off 0 bases at V and 4 bases at J, with 10 bases between the two ends. CDR1 SEHNR and CDR2 FQNEAQ come from the germline V gene (reference sequence). The CDR3 spells CASSLAGSTYNSPLHF. CDR3 nucleotide sequence: TGTGCCAGCAGCTTAGCGGGCAGCACTTATAATTCACCCCTCCACTTT.

The chain has TRBV6-2 or TRBV6-3 and TRBJ2-7, with 9 bases lining up with TRBD2. This CDR3 has 14 residues. CDR1 and CDR2 (germline): MNHEY, SVGEGT. After removal of 5 bases from V and 4 bases from J, the junction contained 6 bases not matched to a gene. The DNA for the CDR3 is TGTGCCAGCAGTCTTAGCGGGAGAGGGTACGAGCAGTACTTC. Its translation is CASSLSGRGYEQYF.

V and J are TRBV12-3 or TRBV12-4 and TRBJ2-3; 8 bases line up with TRBD2. CDR3 length equals 17 residues. The V segment lost 6 bases and the J segment 3 bases; nucleotides outside the gene matches: 14. The CDR3 bases are TGTGCCAGCAGCCCCGCACTCGGGAGGGCCTCAACAGATACGCAGTATTTT. Translating it yields CASSPALGRASTDTQYF.

The chain carries TRBV20-1 and TRBJ1-2, with 7 bases matching TRBD1. Germline CDR1 and CDR2: DFQATT and SNEGSKA (reference sequence). J gave up 8 bases and V 6 bases, and 21 bases lay outside the gene matches. This CDR3 is 16 amino acids long. The CDR3 here is CSAPEIRQGGVSGYTF. CDR3 DNA sequence: TGCAGTGCACCCGAAATAAGACAGGGAGGAGTCTCGGGCTACACCTTC.

This clonotype was found a few times. The rearrangement joins TRBV5-1 to TRBJ2-4, with D possibly matching TRBD1 (7 bases). The length of the CDR3 is 17 residues. V lost 4 bases to trimming and J lost 0 bases, with 17 bases between them. Germline CDR1 is SGHRS and CDR2 is YFSETQ. The CDR3 DNA reads TGCGCCAGCAGCGCGGGACAGAGTCACTTAGCCAAAAACATTCAGTACTTC. Encoded protein: CASSAGQSHLAKNIQYF.

This chain connects TRBV20-1 to TRBJ2-3; 7 positions match TRBD2. The J segment lost 6 bases and the V segment lost 2 bases, leaving 14 bases of the junction unmatched. The CDR3 sequence is 16 residues long. Germline V gene data show CDR1 as DFQATT and CDR2 as SNEGSKA (reference sequence). The chain's CDR3 is CSARQPLAALSDTQYF. CDR3 coding DNA: TGCAGTGCTAGACAGCCCCTAGCGGCCCTATCGGATACGCAGTATTTT.

In this sample, this clonotype turned up a few times. The chain joins TRBV18 to TRBJ1-1; 8 bases agree with TRBD1. The CDR3 is 15 residues long. V was clipped by 3 bases and J by 4 bases; unmatched bases: 7. CDR1 and CDR2 (germline): KGHSH, LQKENI. The CDR3 spells CASSPRDRGTTEAFF. CDR3 coding DNA: TGTGCCAGCTCACCCCGCGACAGGGGTACCACTGAAGCTTTCTTT.

This chain uses TRBV20-1 with TRBJ2-6, with a possible D match to TRBD2 (6 bases). Germline V gives CDR1 DFQATT, CDR2 SNEGSKA (reference sequence). Trimming stripped 6 bases from V and 2 bases from J, with 14 bases between. CDR3 length equals 15 residues. The CDR3 nucleotides read TGCAGTGCCTCCCCGGGGGTTACTGGGGCCAACGTCCTGACTTTC. Translated: CSASPGVTGANVLTF.

The V and J genes are TRBV7-9 and TRBJ2-7; D remains unclear. There are 11 residues in the CDR3. Germline V gives CDR1 SEHNR, CDR2 FQNEAQ (reference sequence). The V gene lost 5 bases and the J gene lost 7 bases, with 9 bases spanning the gap. The CDR3 nucleotides are TGTGCCAGCAGCCCGCAGGTGGAGCAGTACTTC. Its protein is CASSPQVEQYF.

This clonotype occurred a few times. The chain employs TRBV4-1 and TRBJ2-7; D remains ambiguous. The CDR3 consists of 13 residues. Germline-derived CDR1 and CDR2 are MGHRA and YSYEKL. Trimming stripped 0 bases from V and 4 bases from J, with 7 bases between. The CDR3 spells CASSQDRKYEQYF. The DNA for the CDR3 is TGCGCCAGCAGCCAAGATCGTAAGTACGAGCAGTACTTC.

In its sample, this clonotype was seen a few times. The chain has TRBV4-3 and TRBJ2-1, with TRBD1 identical over 7 bases. The ends lost 0 bases at V and 6 bases at J; junction bases unmatched: 5. CDR3 length: 15 amino acids. The germline gives CDR1 LGHNA, CDR2 YSLEER. CDR3 in amino acids: CASSQELQGFNEQFF. The CDR3 nucleotides are TGCGCCAGCAGCCAAGAGCTACAGGGGTTCAATGAGCAGTTCTTC.

The V call is TRBV27, the J call TRBJ1-4; TRBD1 is a possible D gene (5 bases). Trimming left V 6 bases short and J 4 bases short, with 12 bases between. Germline CDR1 is MNHEY and CDR2 is SMNVEV (reference sequence). The CDR3 is 14 residues long. CDR3 in DNA: TGTGCCAGCAGACCCGGTGGGGGTAATGAAAAACTGTTTTTT. Translated: CASRPGGGNEKLFF.

The chain carries TRBV18 and TRBJ1-1; possibly TRBD1 for D (6 bases). Germline V gene sequence: CDR1 KGHSH, CDR2 LQKENI. V lost 2 bases, J lost 7 bases, and 8 bases lay in between. The CDR3 extends over 12 amino acids. DNA of the CDR3: TGTGCCAGCTCACCATCAGGGGTTGAAGCTTTCTTT. It yields the protein CASSPSGVEAFF. Variable domain in full (rest from reference TRBV18 and TRBJ1-1): NAGVMQNPRHLVRRRGQEARLRCSPMKGHSHVYWYRQLPEEGLKFMVYLQKENIIDESGMPKERFSAEFPKEGPSILRIQQVVRGDSAAYFCASSPSGVEAFFGQGTRLTVV.

In its sample, this clonotype was seen a few times. V usage is TRBV5-4 and J usage is TRBJ2-2; the match to TRBD2 covers 10 bases. Unmatched junction bases numbered 3, after V lost 4 bases and J lost 0 bases. The germline V gene has CDR1 SGHNT and CDR2 YYREEE (reference sequence). This CDR3 comprises 16 residues. CDR3 nucleotide sequence: TGTGCCAGCAGCCGTGGACTAGCGGCGAACACCGGGGAGCTGTTTTTT. Protein: CASSRGLAANTGELFF.

This clonotype was seen a single time. CDR3 nucleotides: TGTGCCATCAAGGAGGGCCGTAAAACAGATACGCAGTATTTT. It yields the protein CAIKEGRKTDTQYF. The chain joins TRBV10-3 to TRBJ2-3; D possibly corresponds to TRBD2 (6 bases). The CDR3 loop spans 14 amino acids. CDR1 and CDR2 (germline): ENHRY, SYGVKD. Trimming removed 7 bases from V and 3 bases from J, with 14 bases in between.